The 14 T cell receptor beta chains below come from one sample, sequenced in a study of cytomegalovirus exposure and HLA in healthy donors (TCRdb year 2017). Receptors were amplified or captured by the immunoSEQ multiplex PCR assay. For the multiplex PCR, a mixture combining 60 forward primers for TCR Vbeta segments and 13 reverse primers for TCR Jbeta segments was used. TCRdb's version of the immuneACCESS table is confined to in-frame rearrangements and falls short of the full clone set. An unresolved V gene accounts for under half of the shortfall where checked; the remainder is of unknown origin. The sample table shows tens of thousands of clones, and about three quarters are seen once. The ten largest clones take up roughly a tenth of the sample. The sequencing input was PBMCs. These receptors all stem from a man under 40 in good health and CMV-seropositive.

The chain uses TRBV7-6 and TRBJ2-1; TRBD1 matches 8 bases. There are 14 residues in the CDR3. V was pared by 5 bases and J by 7 bases, with 7 bases of the junction left unmatched. CDR1 is SGHVS, CDR2 FNYEAQ, per germline. As DNA, the CDR3 is TGTGCCAGCAGCCCCGGACAGGGCTGGAATGAGCAGTTCTTC. As protein: CASSPGQGWNEQFF.

The chain is built from TRBV30 and TRBJ2-2; 8 bases agree with TRBD1. CDR1 is GTSNPN, CDR2 SVGIG, per germline (reference sequence). The CDR3 is 15 residues long. Losses at the gene ends were 0 bases for V and 3 bases for J; bases not matched to a gene: 3. The DNA for the CDR3 is TGTGCCTGGAGTGTACGGGACAGGTACACCGGGGAGCTGTTTTTT. It encodes CAWSVRDRYTGELFF.

The CDR3 DNA reads TGTGCCAGCAGTTACCCCAGGGGAGAGGACTATGGCTACACCTTC. It yields the protein CASSYPRGEDYGYTF. The J gene is TRBJ1-2, the V gene TRBV6-6; a weak D match, TRBD1 (6 bases). CDR3 length: 15 residues. CDR1 MNHNY and CDR2 SVGAGI come from the germline V gene (reference sequence). Trimming took off 2 bases at V and 3 bases at J, with 13 bases between the two ends.

The chain recombines TRBV5-4 with TRBJ2-5, with TRBD2 matching over 12 bases. The end of the DNA fits TRBJ2-7 better, so the J call may be wrong. The CDR3 is 14 residues long. Germline loops: CDR1 SGHNT, CDR2 YYREEE (reference sequence). CDR3 protein: CASSTSGGNYEQYF. DNA of the CDR3: TGTGCCAGCAGCACTAGCGGGGGGAACTACGAGCAGTACTTC.

This clone occurred once. CDR3 residues: CASSFPRGLANTGELFF. The DNA for the CDR3 is TGTGCCAGCAGCTTCCCCAGGGGGCTTGCTAACACCGGGGAGCTGTTTTTT. This chain uses TRBV5-4 with TRBJ2-2; 8 bases are a match to TRBD1. The length of the CDR3 is 17 residues. The V gene's germline CDR1 is SGHNT and CDR2 YYREEE (reference sequence). Unmatched junction bases numbered 8, after V lost 2 bases and J lost 2 bases.

The chain couples TRBV19 to TRBJ1-1, with a possible D match to TRBD1 (5 bases). CDR1 is LNHDA, CDR2 SQIVND, per germline (reference sequence). Trimming removed 4 bases at V and 1 base at J, with 16 bases between. This CDR3 comprises 16 residues. CDR3 sequence reads: CASSTPPFQGNTEAFF. The CDR3 DNA follows: TGTGCCAGTAGTACGCCCCCATTTCAGGGGAACACTGAAGCTTTCTTT.

This chain joins TRBV19 and TRBJ1-2; TRBD1 is a possible D gene (5 bases). The CDR3 totals 12 residues. V dropped 10 bases and J dropped 4 bases, with 13 bases sitting between them. CDR1 is LNHDA, CDR2 SQIVND, per germline (reference sequence). Written as DNA, the CDR3 is TGTGCCACCCGACAGACCCCCTATGGCTACACCTTC. Translating gives CATRQTPYGYTF.

The CDR3 reads CASSIVEAGASYEQYF. DNA of the CDR3: TGTGCCAGTAGTATAGTGGAGGCGGGGGCGTCCTACGAGCAGTACTTC. V gene TRBV19 combines with J gene TRBJ2-7, with D perhaps matching TRBD2 (7 bases). The CDR3 is 16 residues long. Trimming stripped 1 base from V and 1 base from J, with 14 bases between. From germline, CDR1 is LNHDA and CDR2 SQIVND (reference sequence).

This clone was recorded only once. The chain combines TRBV7-8 with TRBJ1-5, with a weak D call TRBD1 (5 bases). Germline loops: CDR1 SGHVS, CDR2 FQNEAQ. CDR3 length equals 17 residues. Trimming removed 1 base at V and 3 bases at J, with 16 bases between. CDR3 bases: TGTGCCAGCAGCTTAGAAGGGTCGGGGGTTGCCAATCAGCCCCAGCATTTT. Residues: CASSLEGSGVANQPQHF.

J is TRBJ2-5 and V is TRBV7-8; 9 bases align to TRBD2. The V gene's germline CDR1 is SGHVS and CDR2 FQNEAQ. After removal of 8 bases from V and 5 bases from J, the junction contained 18 bases not matched to a gene. The CDR3 contains 17 residues. DNA for the CDR3: TGTGCCAGCCTGCTTGGGATGGGGCGGGGGGGTGTGGAGACCCAGTACTTC. This codes for CASLLGMGRGGVETQYF.

On this clone: An end of the junction does not agree with germline; a read error may underlie this. The rearrangement joins TRBV6-1 to TRBJ1-5; D is unclear. Germline values: CDR1 MNHNS, CDR2 SASEGT. The CDR3 has 15 residues. CDR3 sequence reads: CASSESPQPNQPQHF. DNA of the CDR3: TGTGCCAGCAGTGAAAGCCCTCAACCGAATCAACCCCAGCATTTT.

In this sample, this clone turned up once. V and J are TRBV6-1 and TRBJ2-3, with TRBD2 matching 8 bases. The CDR3 covers 13 residues. Germline CDR1 is MNHNS and CDR2 is SASEGT. V shed 0 bases and J 14 bases; nucleotides not matched to a gene: 7. This CDR3 is CASSEARTSRGYF. The CDR3 nucleotides are TGTGCCAGCAGTGAAGCGAGGACTAGCCGGGGGTATTTT.

This chain uses TRBV13 with TRBJ1-6, with 8 positions matching TRBD1. The CDR3 has 18 amino acids. Per the germline V gene, CDR1 is PRHDT and CDR2 is FYEKMQ (reference sequence). The V gene end was trimmed by 5 bases and the J gene end by 0 bases; junction bases not matched to a gene: 9. The CDR3 is CASSHLTGASSYNSPLHF. The DNA for the CDR3 is TGTGCCAGCAGCCACCTGACAGGGGCGAGCTCCTATAATTCACCCCTCCACTTT.

The chain couples TRBV27 to TRBJ2-7; tentatively, D is TRBD2 (5 bases). The V end lost 0 bases, the J end lost 2 bases, and 20 bases lay between the germline ends. The germline gives CDR1 MNHEY, CDR2 SMNVEV (reference sequence). This CDR3 contains 18 residues. The CDR3: CASSLSVVRRTDTYEQYF. CDR3 in DNA: TGTGCCAGCAGTTTATCGGTCGTAAGGAGGACCGACACCTACGAGCAGTACTTC.